One T cell receptor (beta chain) is described in this entry. What it binds is not known. The sample holds other DNA sequences that translate to the same CDR3. Trimming cost V 2 bases and J 8 bases, with 9 bases left between them. Germline V lookup: CDR1 MNHEY, CDR2 SVGAGI. CDR3 size: 13 residues. The sample originates from a study of T cell responses to AZD1222 COVID-19 vaccine. Study at large: Whether given at about 4 or about 12 weeks, second doses were pooled. Study-level points and caveats: The donor group comprised mostly white British people and more females; the analysis possibly underestimated clonal diversity. Spike-specific TCR breadth and depth both grew after two AZD1222 doses. Within unmutated variant regions lay the reported targets of nearly half of spike-specific TCRs.

TCRdb's copy holds only in-frame clones and misses some; the assay was immunoSEQ multiplex PCR. This sample has about 120,000 clones, with just over 90% found just once. This sample comprised peripheral blood, obtained on day 0 of AZD1222 vaccination. The sequence came from an adult in good health. J is TRBJ1-4 and V is TRBV6-5; D is unclear. CDR3 sequence: CASSYLGGEKLFF. CDR3 DNA: TGTGCCAGCAGTTACCTCGGAGGAGAAAAACTGTTTTTT.